Shown below are 27 T cell receptor beta chains from a single sample sequenced in a study of PD-1 blockade in mismatch repair-deficient tumors. Some clones are missing from TCRdb's copy, which holds only in-frame ones; the method was immunoSEQ multiplex PCR. Of some 130,000 clones listed, more than 70% were seen once; the top ten hold about 12%. The starting material was peripheral blood, obtained approximately 70 weeks after starting pembrolizumab. These receptors all stem from an adult with mismatch repair-deficient cancer.

This clone was recorded a few times. The rearrangement uses TRBV7-3 and TRBJ2-1, with TRBD1 identical over 7 bases. V lost 5 bases, J lost 8 bases, and 9 bases stayed unmatched. The CDR3 is made up of 14 amino acids. Germline assignment: CDR1 SGHTA and CDR2 FQGTGA. The CDR3 DNA is TGTGCCAGCAGCCTAGGGGGCGGCAGCGATGAGCAGTTCTTC. Translated, it gives CASSLGGGSDEQFF.

V usage is TRBV9 and J usage is TRBJ2-5; possibly TRBD2 for D (5 bases). CDR3 length equals 14 residues. Germline lookup yields CDR1 SGDLS and CDR2 YYNGEE. V shed 2 bases and J shed 1 base, with 9 bases lying between them. The CDR3 nucleotides read TGTGCCAGCAGCGTCTCGGGAATCCAAGAGACCCAGTACTTC. This codes for CASSVSGIQETQYF.

This chain connects TRBV27 to TRBJ2-1; 12 bases fit TRBD2. CDR1 and CDR2 from the germline V gene are MNHEY and SMNVEV (reference sequence). The V gene end was trimmed by 5 bases and the J gene end by 0 bases; junction bases not matched to a gene: 17. This CDR3 is 21 amino acids long. The CDR3 nucleotides read TGTGCCAGCAGTCCTCTCTCCACTAGCGGGAGGACATTCCGCTCCTACAATGAGCAGTTCTTC. Residues: CASSPLSTSGRTFRSYNEQFF.

The chain joins TRBV7-2 to TRBJ2-3; D remains unclear. The V gene lost 1 base and the J gene lost 10 bases, with 6 bases spanning the gap. This CDR3 has 11 amino acids. Germline CDR1 reads SGHTA; CDR2 reads FQGNSA. The CDR3 sequence is CASSLGLAQYF. The CDR3 bases are TGTGCCAGCAGCTTAGGGCTAGCGCAGTATTTT.

The genes are TRBV4-1 and TRBJ2-7; the D gene is possibly TRBD2 (5 bases). The germline V gene has CDR1 MGHRA and CDR2 YSYEKL. There are 15 residues in the CDR3. V lost 4 bases and J 2 bases, leaving 15 bases between the germline ends. The CDR3 sequence: CASSPRAGTTYEQYF. CDR3 sequence (DNA): TGCGCCAGCAGCCCGCGCGCGGGTACCACCTACGAGCAGTACTTC.

The rearrangement uses TRBV7-9 and TRBJ2-1; either TRBD1 or TRBD2 may supply D (5 bases each). There are 13 residues in the CDR3. The V end was cut by 4 bases, the J end by 10 bases, with 14 bases between. CDR1 is SEHNR and CDR2 is FQNEAQ in the germline V gene (reference sequence). CDR3 protein: CASSSRGAGEQFF. In nucleotides, the CDR3 is TGTGCCAGCAGCTCCAGAGGGGCCGGGGAGCAGTTCTTC.

This clone was detected a few times. The chain has TRBV9 and TRBJ1-3; D is unresolved. CDR3 length: 16 amino acids. CDR1 and CDR2 from the germline V gene are SGDLS and YYNGEE. The V gene lost 3 bases and the J gene lost 0 bases, with 13 bases spanning the gap. CDR3 in DNA: TGTGCCAGCAGCGGGCGGTGGACCAGCTCTGGAAACACCATATATTTT. This sequence encodes CASSGRWTSSGNTIYF.

The V gene is TRBV10-1, the J gene TRBJ2-2; 15 bases align to TRBD2. CDR3 size: 16 residues. Germline CDR1 reads WNHNN; CDR2 reads SYGVQD (reference sequence). J lost 8 bases, V lost 6 bases, and 7 bases had no gene match. CDR3 sequence (DNA): TGCGCCAGCAGCCCCGGGACTAGCGGGAGGAGTGGGGAGCTGTTTTTT. This translates into CASSPGTSGRSGELFF.

In its sample, this clone was seen once. The chain couples TRBV2 to TRBJ2-7, with 8 bases aligning to TRBD1. The CDR3 is 14 amino acids. From germline, CDR1 is SNHLY and CDR2 FYNNEI. Trimming took 2 bases from V and 4 from J; bases not matched to a gene: 4. CDR3 nucleotide sequence: TGTGCCAGCAGTGAAAACAGGGGGAGATACGAGCAGTACTTC. Amino acid sequence: CASSENRGRYEQYF.

The chain joins TRBV10-2 to TRBJ2-1; D is unclear. The germline gives CDR1 WSHSY, CDR2 SAAADI. This CDR3 is 16 amino acids long. Trimming pared 3 bases from V and 3 bases from J, leaving 15 bases between. CDR3 region: CASSDKRRGVYNEQFF. The CDR3 DNA follows: TGCGCCAGCAGTGATAAGCGCAGAGGTGTCTACAATGAGCAGTTCTTC.

The chain combines TRBV4-1 with TRBJ2-5, with D maybe TRBD1 (6 bases). The CDR3 contains 12 residues. Looked up from germline, CDR1 is MGHRA and CDR2 is YSYEKL. The V and J ends lost 3 bases and 5 bases respectively, with 7 bases between them. The CDR3 region has the DNA TGCGCCAGCAGCCACCAGGGGGAGACCCAGTACTTC. Translated: CASSHQGETQYF.

This clone was recorded once. This chain links TRBV6-5 with TRBJ2-3, with 8 bases aligning to TRBD2. The CDR3 has 16 residues. Trimming cost V 4 bases and J 0 bases; bases outside gene matches: 6. The V gene's germline CDR1 is MNHEY and CDR2 SVGAGI. The CDR3 sequence: CASSSRTSWSTDTQYF. Here the CDR3 DNA reads TGTGCCAGCAGTTCCCGGACTAGCTGGAGCACAGATACGCAGTATTTT.

This sequence joins TRBV6-5 and TRBJ2-3; either TRBD1 or TRBD2 may supply D (5 bases each). Per the germline V gene, CDR1 is MNHEY and CDR2 is SVGAGI. Trimming removed 6 bases at V and 10 bases at J, with 23 bases between. This CDR3 has 15 amino acids. This CDR3 reads CASSNVGAGRPAQYF. The CDR3 coding sequence is TGTGCCAGCAGCAACGTCGGGGCCGGGCGGCCTGCGCAGTATTTT.

This chain connects TRBV4-1 to TRBJ2-3; D perhaps matches TRBD2 (5 bases). V was cut by 1 base and J by 1 base, with 12 bases left in between. Germline CDR1 and CDR2: MGHRA and YSYEKL. This CDR3 comprises 16 residues. The chain's CDR3 is CASSQVVRDRTDTQYF. The CDR3 DNA sequence: TGCGCCAGCAGCCAAGTCGTCCGGGATCGCACAGATACGCAGTATTTT.

CDR3 bases: TGTGCCAGCCGACCTTGGACAGGGGGCACCTACGAGCAGTACTTC. Its translation: CASRPWTGGTYEQYF. The J gene is TRBJ2-7, the V gene TRBV6-5, with 11 bases fitting TRBD1. The CDR3 is 15 residues long. Trimming removed 8 bases from V and 2 bases from J; junction bases left unmatched: 8. The V gene's germline CDR1 is MNHEY and CDR2 SVGAGI.

V usage is TRBV28 and J usage is TRBJ2-7, with 7 bases identical to TRBD1. The CDR3 extends over 13 amino acids. V shed 4 bases and J 3 bases; nucleotides not matched to a gene: 3. Per germline, CDR1 MDHEN and CDR2 SYDVKM. The CDR3 sequence: CASSSRDSYEQYF. The CDR3 nucleotides are TGTGCCAGCAGTTCACGGGACAGCTACGAGCAGTACTTC.

The chain employs TRBV4-3 and TRBJ2-2; D is unclear. The CDR3 has 16 amino acids. V dropped 0 bases and J dropped 1 base, with 9 bases sitting between them. The germline V gene has CDR1 LGHNA and CDR2 YSLEER. This chain's CDR3 is CASSQEWLQNTGELFF. The CDR3 DNA is TGCGCCAGCAGCCAAGAGTGGCTCCAGAACACCGGGGAGCTGTTTTTT.

The chain has TRBV9 and TRBJ2-6; D gene unclear. Trimming cost V 0 bases and J 4 bases, with 11 bases left between them. CDR3 length: 16 amino acids. The germline V gene encodes CDR1 SGDLS and CDR2 YYNGEE. The CDR3 reads CASSVATNPGANVLTF. DNA for the CDR3: TGTGCCAGCAGCGTAGCTACAAACCCAGGGGCCAACGTCCTGACTTTC. Combining the CDR3 with reference TRBV9 and TRBJ2-6 gives the whole variable domain DSGVTQTPKHLITATGQRVTLRCSPRSGDLSVYWYQQSLDQGLQFLIQYYNGEERAKGNILERFSAQQFPDLHSELNLSSLELGDSALYFCASSVATNPGANVLTFGAGSRLTVL.

This clone was seen a few times. The chain has TRBV6-5 and TRBJ2-7, with D possibly being TRBD1 (5 bases). Germline V gene sequence: CDR1 MNHEY, CDR2 SVGAGI. V was trimmed by 6 bases and J by 6 bases, leaving 9 bases between them. The CDR3 spans 11 residues. This CDR3 reads CASRGLVEQYF. The CDR3 bases are TGTGCCAGCAGGGGGCTGGTCGAGCAGTACTTC.

The count of this clone is one. The gene calls are TRBV19 and TRBJ2-1; either TRBD1 or TRBD2 may fit D (5 bases each). Trimming took 6 bases from V and 2 from J, leaving 14 bases between them. Germline loops: CDR1 LNHDA, CDR2 SQIVND (reference sequence). The CDR3 length is 15 residues. The CDR3 loop reads CASRRRGPAYNEQFF. CDR3 nucleotides: TGTGCCAGTAGACGACGGGGACCGGCCTACAATGAGCAGTTCTTC.

V usage is TRBV11-2 and J usage is TRBJ1-3; D possibly corresponds to TRBD1 (6 bases). This CDR3 has 13 amino acids. Germline loops: CDR1 SGHAT, CDR2 FQNNGV. CDR3 nucleotide sequence: TGTGCTAGCGGACAGACTATCAGAAACACCATATATTTT. Protein sequence: CASGQTIRNTIYF. The full variable domain, completed using reference TRBV11-2 and TRBJ1-3, is EAGVAQSPRYKIIEKRQSVAFWCNPISGHATLYWYQQILGQGPKLLIQFQNNGVVDDSQLPKDRFSAERLKGVDSTLKIQPAKLEDSAVYLCASGQTIRNTIYFGEGSWLTVV.

The gene calls are TRBV28 and TRBJ1-1; D perhaps matches TRBD1 (5 bases). Germline V gene sequence: CDR1 MDHEN, CDR2 SYDVKM. V lost 5 bases, J lost 11 bases, and 21 bases lay in between. This CDR3 comprises 14 residues. This chain's CDR3 is CASSLDSFLGDAFF. The CDR3 DNA is TGTGCCAGCAGTCTTGACAGCTTCCTCGGGGATGCTTTCTTT.

The chain combines TRBV28 with TRBJ2-4, with D maybe TRBD2 (5 bases). The CDR3 contains 21 residues. Trimming took 2 bases from V and 6 from J, leaving 32 bases between them. Germline CDR1 is MDHEN and CDR2 is SYDVKM. CDR3 nucleotides: TGTGCCAGCAGTTTAACCGAGCTTGGACGTCTCGGGGTTAGCGACCCAAACATTCAGTACTTC. This encodes CASSLTELGRLGVSDPNIQYF.

The chain uses TRBV5-1 and TRBJ2-1; 7 nucleotides line up with TRBD2. CDR3 length: 13 amino acids. V was clipped by 0 bases and J by 8 bases; unmatched bases: 2. The germline V gene has CDR1 SGHRS and CDR2 YFSETQ. CDR3 in amino acids: CASSLGLADEQFF. Here the CDR3 DNA reads TGCGCCAGCAGCTTGGGACTAGCCGATGAGCAGTTCTTC.

The V gene is TRBV13, the J gene TRBJ1-2; tentative D call: TRBD1 (6 bases). The CDR3 runs 16 residues. Trimming took off 4 bases at V and 2 bases at J, with 17 bases between the two ends. The germline CDR1 and CDR2 sequences are PRHDT and FYEKMQ (reference sequence). The CDR3 DNA is TGTGCCAGCAGCTCCCAAAATCCGGGGGGCAACTATGGCTACACCTTC. Residues: CASSSQNPGGNYGYTF.

This clone was seen more than once but under ten times. This sequence joins TRBV4-1 and TRBJ2-7, with D maybe TRBD2 (5 bases). This CDR3 is 12 amino acids long. Germline CDR1 is MGHRA and CDR2 is YSYEKL. The V and J ends lost 3 bases and 4 bases respectively, with 7 bases between them. In DNA form, the CDR3 reads TGCGCCAGCAGCCATGGCGGGTACGAGCAGTACTTC. This gives the protein CASSHGGYEQYF.

The rearrangement joins TRBV2 to TRBJ2-1; no firm D call. Germline V gives CDR1 SNHLY, CDR2 FYNNEI. The CDR3 has 17 amino acids. V was shortened by 6 bases and J by 9 bases, with 27 bases between the two germline ends. CDR3 sequence: CASRGLFGKRASTEQFF. CDR3 coding DNA: TGTGCCAGCAGGGGCCTTTTCGGCAAGCGAGCTAGTACTGAGCAGTTCTTC.